The sequence of this T cell receptor (beta chain) was determined in a study of blood T cell repertoires in COVID-19. Whole-study context: Samples taken during acute and convalescent COVID-19 were collected in the United States, Italy and Spain. Nucleic acid was either cDNA or gDNA, and it came from T cells, B-cell-depleted T cells, or PBMCs.

Authors' analysis steps: Amplifying reference gene primers gave estimates of nucleated cell counts. Generated by immunoSEQ multiplex PCR, the TCRdb table keeps only in-frame clones and is missing some. The V and J calls and clone size are taken from that table; D and trimming were inferred from the DNA. This sample yields approximately 76,000 clones, of which approximately 87% are seen a single time; roughly 15% belongs to the top ten. Germline CDR1 is LGHNA and CDR2 is YNFKEQ. The CDR3 has 16 amino acids. Between the trimmed V and J ends, which lost 0 bases and 2 bases, there was a span of 11 bases.

J is TRBJ1-5 and V is TRBV4-2; a possible D gene is TRBD1 (6 bases). Sequencing input: peripheral blood. The source is a man aged 80 or over in a cohort sampled during active COVID-19. The CDR3 region is CASSQDNNRGNQPQHF. The CDR3 DNA sequence: TGTGCCAGCAGCCAAGACAATAACAGGGGCAATCAGCCCCAGCATTTT.